A single sample is the source of the 27 T cell receptor beta chains below, sequenced in a study of CD8 T cells in ankylosing spondylitis. TCRdb reprocessed the 5' RACE reads with MiXCR, giving one entry per CDR3 protein. The data show 250,000 to 300,000 distinct CDR3 sequences, roughly 20% seen once. Sequencing was carried out using blood, either unsorted or a sorted T cell fraction (not recorded which). These receptors originate from a male donor with ankylosing spondylitis or in good health (not recorded which).

A few counts support this clonotype. The chain links TRBV6-5 to TRBJ1-3; the D gene is possibly TRBD1 (6 bases). Trimming took 2 bases from V and 6 from J, leaving 20 bases between them. This CDR3 has 17 amino acids. CDR1 and CDR2 (germline): MNHEY, SVGAGI. This chain's CDR3 is CASSYTTGMGSPNTIYF. The DNA of the CDR3 is TGTGCCAGCAGTTACACTACAGGGATGGGTTCACCAAACACCATATATTTT.

This clonotype was observed a few times. The chain carries TRBV27 and TRBJ2-3; 7 bases are shared with TRBD2. V dropped 3 bases and J dropped 2; count of bases not matched to a gene: 11. CDR3 size: 17 residues. Germline CDR1 and CDR2: MNHEY and SMNVEV (reference sequence). CDR3: CASSFYKTSRDTDTQYF. The CDR3 DNA follows: TGTGCCAGCAGTTTTTACAAGACTAGCCGAGACACAGATACGCAGTATTTT.

The table lists this clonotype with a few counts. The chain links TRBV20-1 to TRBJ2-1, with 11 nucleotides matching TRBD2. The J segment lost 0 bases and the V segment lost 2 bases, leaving 9 bases of the junction unmatched. Germline V CDR1 and CDR2: DFQATT, SNEGSKA (reference sequence). The CDR3 totals 18 residues. The CDR3 loop is CSARTAGTSGSSYNEQFF. The DNA for the CDR3 is TGCAGTGCTAGAACCGCCGGGACTAGCGGAAGCTCCTACAATGAGCAGTTCTTC.

The CDR3, as DNA: TGTGCCAGCAGCGGTGCCTCGGTGGGGGTCCCAGATACGCAGTATTTT. Protein product: CASSGASVGVPDTQYF. The V gene is TRBV9, the J gene TRBJ2-3, with D tentatively TRBD1 or TRBD2 (5 bases each). Germline CDR1 SGDLS, CDR2 YYNGEE. Trimming took 3 bases from V and 4 from J, leaving 18 bases between them. CDR3 length: 16 residues. Combining the CDR3 with reference TRBV9 and TRBJ2-3 gives the whole variable domain DSGVTQTPKHLITATGQRVTLRCSPRSGDLSVYWYQQSLDQGLQFLIQYYNGEERAKGNILERFSAQQFPDLHSELNLSSLELGDSALYFCASSGASVGVPDTQYFGPGTRLTVL.

CDR3 DNA sequence: TGCGCCAGCATGGCGACAGGGGGTAATTCACCCCTCCACTTT. Translation gives CASMATGGNSPLHF. V usage is TRBV4-1 and J usage is TRBJ1-6; 9 nucleotides line up with TRBD1. This CDR3 is built from 14 residues. The V gene's germline CDR1 is MGHRA and CDR2 YSYEKL. The ends lost 7 bases at V and 6 bases at J; junction bases unmatched: 4.

Ten or more counts support this clonotype. The V gene is TRBV10-3, the J gene TRBJ1-5; 8 bases agree with TRBD1. J was trimmed by 6 bases and V by 10 bases; bases with no gene match: 11. There are 14 residues in the CDR3. The germline V gene has CDR1 ENHRY and CDR2 SYGVKD. The CDR3 bases are TGTGCCACTAACAGGGGGAAGGAGGGTCAGCCCCAGCATTTT. Translated, it gives CATNRGKEGQPQHF.

The chain has TRBV2 and TRBJ2-7, with a possible D match to TRBD2 (6 bases). This CDR3 spans 14 amino acids. Trimming took 5 bases from V and 6 from J, leaving 17 bases between them. Germline-derived CDR1 and CDR2 are SNHLY and FYNNEI. The CDR3 nucleotides are TGTGCCAGCAGTAAGGGACTGGGCCGGAGCGAGCAGTACGTC. Its protein product is CASSKGLGRSEQYV.

This chain joins TRBV10-3 and TRBJ1-2; D not certain. V gave up 3 bases and J gave up 4 bases, with 12 bases separating them. This CDR3 spans 14 amino acids. Germline V gives CDR1 ENHRY, CDR2 SYGVKD. CDR3 region: CAISDGLLAYGYTF. CDR3 bases: TGTGCCATCAGTGACGGCCTCCTGGCCTATGGCTACACCTTC.

At least ten counts were recorded for this clonotype. This chain links TRBV4-1 with TRBJ1-4; 7 positions match TRBD1. This CDR3 spans 15 amino acids. Losses at the gene ends were 0 bases for V and 6 bases for J; bases not matched to a gene: 4. Per the germline V gene, CDR1 is MGHRA and CDR2 is YSYEKL. The CDR3 bases are TGCGCCAGCAGCCAAGATGGACAGGCAGATGAAAAACTGTTTTTT. Its translation: CASSQDGQADEKLFF.

The chain recombines TRBV14 with TRBJ1-2; TRBD1 is a possible D gene (5 bases). The CDR3 has 12 amino acids. The V gene lost 4 bases and the J gene lost 4 bases, with 7 bases spanning the gap. CDR1 is SGHDN and CDR2 is FVKESK in the germline V gene. The CDR3 protein is CASSRDGYGYTF. CDR3 coding DNA: TGTGCCAGCAGCCGGGACGGCTATGGCTACACCTTC.

The chain recombines TRBV18 with TRBJ2-3; possible D gene TRBD2, 5 bases. Per germline, CDR1 KGHSH and CDR2 LQKENI. The CDR3 spans 13 residues. Between the trimmed V and J ends, which lost 9 bases and 4 bases, there was a span of 14 bases. In nucleotides, the CDR3 is TGTGCCAGTTCAAGGGCGGGCCCAGATACGCAGTATTTT. Amino acid sequence: CASSRAGPDTQYF.

The rearrangement joins TRBV18 to TRBJ1-1, with 7 nucleotides matching TRBD1. The V gene's germline CDR1 is KGHSH and CDR2 LQKENI. J was trimmed by 6 bases and V by 0 bases; bases with no gene match: 4. The CDR3 is 14 amino acids. The CDR3 here is CASSPPRQGAEAFF. CDR3 in DNA: TGTGCCAGCTCACCACCGAGGCAGGGGGCTGAAGCTTTCTTT.

The rearrangement uses TRBV7-2 and TRBJ2-3; tentatively, D is TRBD2 (5 bases). V was pared by 5 bases and J by 5 bases, with 14 bases between. Per the germline V gene, CDR1 is SGHTA and CDR2 is FQGNSA. The CDR3 is made up of 14 amino acids. Here the CDR3 reads CASSRSGGGDTQYF. The CDR3 bases are TGTGCCAGCAGCCGGAGTGGAGGTGGAGATACGCAGTATTTT.

This clonotype was counted a few times. The rearrangement links TRBV12-3 or TRBV12-4 to TRBJ2-2, with 10 bases that match TRBD2. Trimming removed 1 base from V and 7 bases from J; junction bases left unmatched: 3. CDR3 length: 15 amino acids. This CDR3 is CASSLGLAGDGELFF. The CDR3 DNA reads as TGTGCCAGCAGTTTAGGGCTAGCGGGAGACGGGGAGCTGTTTTTT.

The V gene is TRBV9, the J gene TRBJ2-1, with a weak D call TRBD2 (6 bases). Germline V gene data show CDR1 as SGDLS and CDR2 as YYNGEE. This CDR3 region has 15 residues. Between the trimmed V and J ends, which lost 3 bases and 7 bases, there was a span of 17 bases. The chain's CDR3 is CASSERPEGNNEQFF. The CDR3 DNA is TGTGCCAGCAGCGAGCGCCCGGAGGGAAATAATGAGCAGTTCTTC.

This sequence joins TRBV5-6 and TRBJ2-7; D remains ambiguous. Germline CDR1 SGHDT, CDR2 YYEEEE. Trimming took off 4 bases at V and 3 bases at J, with 8 bases between the two ends. The CDR3 totals 12 residues. The CDR3 spells CASSNRLYEQYV. The CDR3 DNA reads as TGTGCCAGCAGCAACAGACTCTACGAGCAGTACGTC.

The table lists this clonotype with a few counts. V usage is TRBV12-3 or TRBV12-4 and J usage is TRBJ2-5; maybe TRBD1 (5 bases). The CDR3 covers 14 residues. V was pared by 6 bases and J by 5 bases, with 16 bases between. The CDR3 region is CASSPGSPTETQYF. DNA for the CDR3: TGTGCCAGCAGCCCAGGGTCACCCACGGAGACCCAGTACTTC.

The chain links TRBV6-1 to TRBJ1-1, with D possibly matching TRBD1 (5 bases). CDR3 length: 15 residues. V was clipped by 3 bases and J by 0 bases, with 11 bases between them. Germline loops: CDR1 MNHNS, CDR2 SASEGT. CDR3 sequence: CASSDQGSMNTEAFF. The CDR3 DNA sequence: TGTGCCAGCAGTGACCAGGGCTCCATGAACACTGAAGCTTTCTTT.

This clonotype appeared many times. The chain joins TRBV20-1 to TRBJ1-4; the D is unclear. V lost 0 bases and J lost 4, with 12 bases in between. This CDR3 is 15 amino acids long. CDR1 DFQATT and CDR2 SNEGSKA come from the germline V gene (reference sequence). The CDR3 region has the DNA TGCAGTGCTAGAGATAGGCGGTACGGTAATGAAAAACTGTTTTTT. Translated, it gives CSARDRRYGNEKLFF.

Ten or more counts support this clonotype. The chain uses TRBV7-8 and TRBJ1-1, with D unclear. The CDR3 loop spans 13 amino acids. Germline assignment: CDR1 SGHVS and CDR2 FQNEAQ. V lost 2 bases to trimming and J lost 4 bases, with 8 bases between them. In nucleotides, the CDR3 is TGTGCCAGCAGCTTACTATCGAGCACTGAAGCTTTCTTT. As protein: CASSLLSSTEAFF.

V usage is TRBV7-2 and J usage is TRBJ2-2; tentatively, D is TRBD1 (5 bases). The CDR3 extends over 14 amino acids. Between the trimmed V and J ends, which lost 3 bases and 5 bases, there was a span of 10 bases. Germline CDR1 is SGHTA and CDR2 is FQGNSA. CDR3 sequence (DNA): TGTGCCAGCAGCTTCCGACAGAGTACCGGGGAGCTGTTTTTT. Its translation: CASSFRQSTGELFF.

This sequence joins TRBV19 and TRBJ2-2; D might be TRBD2 (6 bases). V was cut by 4 bases and J by 5 bases, with 14 bases left in between. CDR1 and CDR2 (germline): LNHDA, SQIVND (reference sequence). There are 15 residues in the CDR3. The CDR3 DNA reads as TGTGCCAGTAGTAACCGCGGGGCCTCAACCGGGGAGCTGTTTTTT. Translated: CASSNRGASTGELFF.

The chain has TRBV27 and TRBJ1-1, with D unclear. Germline CDR1 MNHEY, CDR2 SMNVEV (reference sequence). V was trimmed by 5 bases and J by 8 bases, leaving 18 bases between them. The CDR3 has 14 amino acids. Written as DNA, the CDR3 is TGTGCCAGCAGTCGTATCGGGTTCGGAGACGAAGCTTTCTTT. This translates into CASSRIGFGDEAFF.

The chain couples TRBV12-3 or TRBV12-4 to TRBJ1-6; 7 positions match TRBD1. Trimming cost V 5 bases and J 9 bases; bases outside gene matches: 10. The CDR3 is made up of 15 amino acids. CDR3: CASSPRGGWSSPLHF. The CDR3 DNA follows: TGTGCCAGCAGTCCGAGAGGGGGCTGGAGTTCACCCCTCCACTTT.

This clonotype occurred a few times. The V call is TRBV29-1, the J call TRBJ2-5, with D unclear. V gave up 5 bases and J gave up 6 bases, with 13 bases separating them. Looked up from germline, CDR1 is SQVTM and CDR2 is ANQGSEA. The CDR3 runs 12 residues. CDR3 region: CSVRVRTQTQYF. The CDR3 DNA reads TGCAGCGTTCGCGTCCGTACGCAGACCCAGTACTTC.

This chain uses TRBV4-1 with TRBJ1-5; D remains ambiguous. Germline V gene lookup returns CDR1 MGHRA and CDR2 YSYEKL. The CDR3 loop spans 14 amino acids. Trimming shortened V by 0 bases and J by 4 bases, and 7 bases separated the two germline ends. DNA of the CDR3: TGCGCCAGCAGCCAAGATCCCACTAATCAGCCCCAGCATTTT. As protein: CASSQDPTNQPQHF.

The rearrangement uses TRBV6-5 and TRBJ1-6, with 10 bases lining up with TRBD1. Trimming at V came to 2 bases and at J to 7 bases, leaving 2 bases not matched to a gene. CDR1 is MNHEY, CDR2 SVGAGI, per germline. The CDR3 extends over 15 amino acids. CDR3 bases: TGTGCCAGCAGTTACGGGACAGGGGAGAATTCACCCCTCCACTTT. As protein: CASSYGTGENSPLHF.